Listed below are T cell receptor beta chains from one sample, sequenced in a study of CD8 T cells in ankylosing spondylitis. TCRdb passed the 5' RACE reads through MiXCR, listing each CDR3 protein once. The sample includes about 130,000 distinct CDR3 sequences, roughly 8.8% of them seen just once. The specimen sequenced was blood, either unsorted or a sorted T cell fraction (not recorded which). These receptors all come from a male donor with ankylosing spondylitis or in good health (not recorded which). CDR3s include the opening cysteine and the closing phenylalanine or tryptophan. Fields, in order: CDR3 DNA, CDR3 protein, CDR3 length, V gene, J gene, clone size, D gene. D genes are given only for firm matches. Some rows have no size entry. The others give once, few or many, or a class for an expanded clone.

TGTGCCACCAGCAGAGAAACCCTCTCACCGGGGTACGAGCAGTACTTC,CATSRETLSPGYEQYF,16,TRBV15,TRBJ2-7,few,.
TGCGCCAGCAGCTTTCAGGGGGCGTCCTACGAGCAGTACTTC,CASSFQGASYEQYF,14,TRBV5-1,TRBJ2-7,many,TRBD1
TGTGCCAGCAGTGGGACTAGCGGTCACCGGAGCTCCTACGAGCAGTACTTC,CASSGTSGHRSSYEQYF,17,TRBV28,TRBJ2-7,many,TRBD2
TGTGCCAGTAGACAATCGGGACTGGCGCTAAGTGAGCAGTTCTTC,CASRQSGLALSEQFF,15,TRBV19,TRBJ2-1,many,.
TGTGCCAGCAGCCAAGCGGGGACAGAATCCTACGAGCAGTACTTC,CASSQAGTESYEQYF,15,TRBV3-1,TRBJ2-7,few,TRBD1
TGTGCCATAGCTACACAACTAACCGGGGAGCTGTTTTTT,CAIATQLTGELFF,13,TRBV12-3/TRBV12-4,TRBJ2-2,many,.
TGCGCCAGCAGCCCCCTCGTAGGACAGGTTCCCTCTGGGGCCAACGTCCTGACTTTC,CASSPLVGQVPSGANVLTF,19,TRBV5-1,TRBJ2-6,many,TRBD1
TGTGCCAGCAGTTTGGGGCCCCAGGGCGGGCGGGGGCAGTTCTTC,CASSLGPQGGRGQFF,15,TRBV12-3/TRBV12-4,TRBJ2-1,few,.
TGCAGTGCTAGAACGGTGGGAGAAAAACTGTTTTTT,CSARTVGEKLFF,12,TRBV20-1,TRBJ1-4,many,.
TGCGCCAGCAGCCCGGACGGGACTTCGGCTTACGAGCAGTACTTC,CASSPDGTSAYEQYF,15,TRBV5-1,TRBJ2-7,few,.
TGTGCCAGTGAACGGGACAGGGGGCTACAGGACATTCAGTACTTC,CASERDRGLQDIQYF,15,TRBV2,TRBJ2-4,.,TRBD1
TGTGCCAGCAGTTTTAGTGGGAGTGGGTCCTACAATGAGCAGTTCTTC,CASSFSGSGSYNEQFF,16,TRBV27,TRBJ2-1,medium-sized,.
TGTGCCAGCATGCCAGGGTTTCAGCCCCAGCATTTT,CASMPGFQPQHF,12,TRBV28,TRBJ1-5,many,.
TGCAGCGCGGTTGGGCGCGAGCAGTACTTC,CSAVGREQYF,10,TRBV29-1,TRBJ2-7,.,.
TGTGCCAGCAGCTTTCCCGACAGGGGGGACTACAATGAGCAGTTCTTC,CASSFPDRGDYNEQFF,16,TRBV11-2,TRBJ2-1,many,TRBD1
TGCGCCAGCAGCCGACAGTTAACTAGCACAGATACGCAGTATTTT,CASSRQLTSTDTQYF,15,TRBV5-1,TRBJ2-3,many,.
TGCAGTGCTAGGGGGTTTATTGACTATGGCTACACCTTC,CSARGFIDYGYTF,13,TRBV20-1,TRBJ1-2,.,.
TGTGCCAGCAGCCACCAGCAAGAGACCCAGTACTTC,CASSHQQETQYF,12,TRBV3-1,TRBJ2-5,many,.
TGTGCCGGGACCGTTACCATGGCTAAAGAATGGGCTGAAGCTTTCTTT,CAGTVTMAKEWAEAFF,16,TRBV28,TRBJ1-1,.,.
TGTGCCAGTGTTACAGGGGGCGGCTATGGCTACACCTTC,CASVTGGGYGYTF,13,TRBV6-2/TRBV6-3,TRBJ1-2,many,TRBD1
TGCAGCGGAACCGAGGGACTAGCGGACAATGAGCAGTTCTTC,CSGTEGLADNEQFF,14,TRBV20-1,TRBJ2-1,.,TRBD2
TGTGCCAGCAGCTTAGGAGGTTTGGGGGTCGACGAGCAGTACTTC,CASSLGGLGVDEQYF,15,TRBV11-1,TRBJ2-7,.,.
TGTGCCAGCAGTTTCCGGGACGAATTCACCAAGCAGTACTTC,CASSFRDEFTKQYF,14,TRBV27,TRBJ2-7,few,.
TGTGCCAGCAGTTCTACTCCAGAGACCCAGTACTTC,CASSSTPETQYF,12,TRBV6-2/TRBV6-3,TRBJ2-5,few,.
TGTGCCAGCAGTACCGGGGCCAACGTCCTGACTTTC,CASSTGANVLTF,12,TRBV6-2/TRBV6-3,TRBJ2-6,many,.